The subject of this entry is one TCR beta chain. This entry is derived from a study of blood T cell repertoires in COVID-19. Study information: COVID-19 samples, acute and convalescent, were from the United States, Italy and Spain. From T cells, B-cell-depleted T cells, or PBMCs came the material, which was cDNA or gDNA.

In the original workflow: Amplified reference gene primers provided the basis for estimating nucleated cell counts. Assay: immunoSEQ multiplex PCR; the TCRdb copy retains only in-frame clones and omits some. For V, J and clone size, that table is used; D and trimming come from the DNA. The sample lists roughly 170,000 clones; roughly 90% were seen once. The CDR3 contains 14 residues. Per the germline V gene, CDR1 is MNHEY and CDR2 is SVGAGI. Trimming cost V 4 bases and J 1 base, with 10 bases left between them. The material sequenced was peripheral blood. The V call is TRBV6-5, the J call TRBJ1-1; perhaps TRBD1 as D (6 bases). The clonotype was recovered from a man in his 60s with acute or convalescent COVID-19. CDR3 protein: CASSSRGQNTEAFF. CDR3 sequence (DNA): TGTGCCAGCAGTTCACGGGGACAGAACACTGAAGCTTTCTTT.